This note documents a single T cell receptor (beta chain) sequence. This sample was taken from a study of siplizumab effects on memory and regulatory T cells. The CDR3 runs 14 residues. Looked up from germline, CDR1 is SEHNR and CDR2 is FQNEAQ (reference sequence). V was clipped by 5 bases and J by 8 bases, with 16 bases between them. Only in-frame clones appear in the TCRdb table, and some are missing; sequencing was by immunoSEQ multiplex PCR. The sample carries nearly 95,000 clones, around 94% recorded once. V usage is TRBV7-9 and J usage is TRBJ2-1; D is unclear. The sequence was collected from a human donor in good health. The sequenced sample consisted of non-Treg CD4+ T cells sorted from blood. The CDR3 here is CASSASLLEDEQFF. The CDR3 DNA sequence: TGTGCCAGCAGCGCCTCCCTCCTCGAGGATGAGCAGTTCTTC.